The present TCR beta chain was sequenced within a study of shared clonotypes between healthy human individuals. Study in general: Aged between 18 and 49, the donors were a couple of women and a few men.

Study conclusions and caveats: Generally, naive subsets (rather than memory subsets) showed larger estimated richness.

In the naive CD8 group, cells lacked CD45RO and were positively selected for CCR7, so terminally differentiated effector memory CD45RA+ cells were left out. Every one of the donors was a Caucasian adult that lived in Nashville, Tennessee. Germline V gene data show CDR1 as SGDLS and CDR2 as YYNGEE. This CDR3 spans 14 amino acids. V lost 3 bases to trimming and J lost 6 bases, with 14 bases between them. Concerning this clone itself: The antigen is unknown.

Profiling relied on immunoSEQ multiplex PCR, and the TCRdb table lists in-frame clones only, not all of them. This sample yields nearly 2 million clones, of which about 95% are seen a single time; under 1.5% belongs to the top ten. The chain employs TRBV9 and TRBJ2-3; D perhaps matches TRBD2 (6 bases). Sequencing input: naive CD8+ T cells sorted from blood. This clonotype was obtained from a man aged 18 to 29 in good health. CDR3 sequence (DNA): TGTGCCAGCAGCGGAGAGCCCCTAGCGGATACGCAGTATTTT. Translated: CASSGEPLADTQYF.